This entry lists 24 T cell receptor beta chains sequenced from one sample in a study of technical replicates of blood from a few donors. TCRdb keeps only in-frame clones here, not all; method: immunoSEQ multiplex PCR. The sample yields tens of thousands of clones, over 85% seen once. The sequenced sample consisted of T cells isolated from PBMCs. The receptors originated from a human donor in good health.

The chain links TRBV6-5 to TRBJ1-3; D gene unclear. Trimming removed 2 bases from V and 0 bases from J, with 5 bases in between. The germline gives CDR1 MNHEY, CDR2 SVGAGI. This CDR3 is 14 amino acids long. CDR3 sequence reads: CASSYHSSGNTIYF. The CDR3 nucleotides read TGTGCCAGCAGTTACCACAGCTCTGGAAACACCATATATTTT.

V is TRBV9 and J is TRBJ2-2, with a weak D call TRBD1 (6 bases). The length of the CDR3 is 14 residues. Between the trimmed V and J ends, which lost 5 bases and 4 bases, there was a span of 12 bases. Germline CDR1 reads SGDLS; CDR2 reads YYNGEE. CDR3 sequence (DNA): TGTGCCAGCAGAAGTACAGGGACCACCGGGGAGCTGTTTTTT. Its translation is CASRSTGTTGELFF. The variable domain in full, completed from reference TRBV9 and TRBJ2-2, reads DSGVTQTPKHLITATGQRVTLRCSPRSGDLSVYWYQQSLDQGLQFLIQYYNGEERAKGNILERFSAQQFPDLHSELNLSSLELGDSALYFCASRSTGTTGELFFGEGSRLTVL.

This sequence joins TRBV10-2 and TRBJ2-5, with TRBD2 identical over 7 bases. The CDR3 covers 15 residues. Trimming cost V 3 bases and J 2 bases; bases outside gene matches: 6. The germline V gene encodes CDR1 WSHSY and CDR2 SAAADI. CDR3 region: CASSDWDYGQETQYF. The CDR3 DNA reads TGCGCCAGCAGTGATTGGGACTACGGACAAGAGACCCAGTACTTC.

This clone appeared a single time. The chain couples TRBV10-3 to TRBJ1-2, with D unresolved. There are 12 residues in the CDR3. Germline-derived CDR1 and CDR2 are ENHRY and SYGVKD. V shed 8 bases and J shed 3 bases, with 10 bases lying between them. DNA of the CDR3: TGTGCCATCGGAGAGCCAGACTATGGCTACACCTTC. Translated: CAIGEPDYGYTF.

The chain employs TRBV19 and TRBJ2-1; D possibly corresponds to TRBD2 (6 bases). V lost 1 base and J 2 bases, leaving 18 bases between the germline ends. CDR1 LNHDA and CDR2 SQIVND come from the germline V gene (reference sequence). The CDR3 consists of 18 residues. The CDR3 DNA follows: TGTGCCAGTAGTATAGCCAGTGGACTACCAGGCCCCTACAATGAGCAGTTCTTC. It specifies CASSIASGLPGPYNEQFF.

V and J are TRBV1 and TRBJ2-7; TRBD2 is taken as the D call from the table, unchecked against the DNA. TRBV1 is marked as a pseudogene. The CDR3 has 15 residues. CDR3 in amino acids: CTSSQDRSGPYEQYF. The CDR3 nucleotides read TGCACCAGCAGCCAAGATAGAAGCGGACCGTACGAGCAGTACTTC.

The chain couples TRBV14 to TRBJ2-1; 14 bases map to TRBD2. This CDR3 comprises 16 residues. The germline CDR1 and CDR2 sequences are SGHDN and FVKESK. Unmatched junction bases numbered 3, after V lost 5 bases and J lost 3 bases. Here the CDR3 DNA reads TGTGCCAGCAGCGAAGGACTAGCGGGGGGCTACAATGAGCAGTTCTTC. Protein: CASSEGLAGGYNEQFF.

The chain uses TRBV7-2 and TRBJ1-2; D not certain. Germline CDR1 is SGHTA and CDR2 is FQGNSA. Trimming stripped 10 bases from V and 4 bases from J, with 19 bases between. The CDR3 runs to 14 residues. The CDR3 sequence: CATPKGGQSYGYTF. DNA of the CDR3: TGTGCCACCCCAAAGGGAGGCCAGAGCTATGGCTACACCTTC. The full variable domain, rest sourced from reference TRBV7-2 and TRBJ1-2, is GAGVSQSPSNKVTEKGKDVELRCDPISGHTALYWYRQSLGQGLEFLIYFQGNSAPDKSGLPSDRFSAERTGGSVSTLTIQRTQQEDSAVYLCATPKGGQSYGYTFGSGTRLTVV.

The V call is TRBV9, the J call TRBJ1-1; tentative D call: TRBD1 (6 bases). Deletions cut 2 bases from V and 5 bases from J, with 13 bases between. The CDR3 runs 14 residues. CDR1 and CDR2 from the germline V gene are SGDLS and YYNGEE. This CDR3 is CASSVGGAGTEAFF. The DNA for the CDR3 is TGTGCCAGCAGCGTTGGGGGGGCGGGTACTGAAGCTTTCTTT.

The chain uses TRBV18 and TRBJ1-4; a weak D match, TRBD1 (6 bases). V lost 3 bases and J lost 7, with 15 bases in between. CDR3 length: 15 amino acids. The germline V gene has CDR1 KGHSH and CDR2 LQKENI. The CDR3 nucleotides read TGTGCCAGCTCACCCGCCCAGGGGACGGGTGAAAAACTGTTTTTT. Translation gives CASSPAQGTGEKLFF.

The CDR3 here is CAISAGFVDEQFF. For the CDR3, the DNA is TGTGCCATTTCAGCAGGGTTTGTCGATGAGCAGTTCTTC. The J gene is TRBJ2-1, the V gene TRBV7-9, with a possible D match to TRBD1 (5 bases). This CDR3 is built from 13 residues. V was pared by 10 bases and J by 8 bases, with 18 bases between. The germline CDR1 and CDR2 sequences are SEHNR and FQNEAQ (reference sequence).

This clone was observed a single time. The chain has TRBV19 and TRBJ2-7; 12 nucleotides agree with TRBD2. This CDR3 region has 15 residues. Germline values: CDR1 LNHDA, CDR2 SQIVND (reference sequence). Germline trimming cut 2 bases from V and 5 bases from J; bases unmatched to any gene: 4. CDR3 sequence reads: CASSILAGGPHEQYF. DNA for the CDR3: TGTGCCAGTAGTATACTAGCGGGAGGGCCTCACGAGCAGTACTTC.

The rearrangement links TRBV4-2 to TRBJ1-3, with D unresolved. The CDR3 totals 16 residues. Germline CDR1 and CDR2: LGHNA and YNFKEQ. Trimming cost V 3 bases and J 0 bases, with 12 bases left between them. CDR3 in amino acids: CASSQHKDSSGNTIYF. The CDR3 region has the DNA TGTGCCAGCAGCCAGCACAAAGACTCCTCTGGAAACACCATATATTTT.

This chain connects TRBV9 to TRBJ1-2, with unresolved D. The germline V gene encodes CDR1 SGDLS and CDR2 YYNGEE. Deletions cut 0 bases from V and 3 bases from J, with 9 bases between. CDR3 size: 14 residues. Here the CDR3 DNA reads TGTGCCAGCAGCGTAGTGCAGGCTGACTATGGCTACACCTTC. Its translation: CASSVVQADYGYTF.

The chain employs TRBV28 and TRBJ1-2; 8 bases line up with TRBD1. The CDR3 extends over 14 amino acids. The V segment lost 4 bases and the J segment 4 bases; nucleotides outside the gene matches: 5. Germline V CDR1 and CDR2: MDHEN, SYDVKM. CDR3 bases: TGTGCCAGCAGTTCTGACAGGGGAGCCTATGGCTACACCTTC. Its translation is CASSSDRGAYGYTF.

The rearrangement links TRBV5-4 to TRBJ2-7; TRBD2 matches at 7 bases. This CDR3 is built from 15 residues. The germline gives CDR1 SGHNT, CDR2 YYREEE (reference sequence). J lost 3 bases, V lost 4 bases, and 10 bases had no gene match. CDR3 nucleotide sequence: TGTGCCAGCAGCCCCGGGACTAACGACTACTACGAGCAGTACTTC. This encodes CASSPGTNDYYEQYF.

V usage is TRBV28 and J usage is TRBJ1-5, with D unclear. The germline CDR1 and CDR2 sequences are MDHEN and SYDVKM. The germline V and J ends were trimmed by 6 bases and 6 bases, with 18 bases remaining between them. CDR3 length equals 15 residues. The CDR3 nucleotides are TGTGCCAGCAGGTTAAGGACGGGAGGGTTTCAGCCCCAGCATTTT. Translated, it gives CASRLRTGGFQPQHF.

The chain recombines TRBV29-1 with TRBJ2-7; TRBD1 matches at 7 bases. The CDR3 length is 13 residues. Germline values: CDR1 SQVTM, CDR2 ANQGSEA. V trimming: 6 bases; J trimming: 2 bases; junction bases outside the gene matches: 7. The CDR3 protein is CSVRQGLAYEQYF. DNA for the CDR3: TGCAGCGTGCGACAGGGTCTGGCCTACGAGCAGTACTTC.

V is TRBV7-8 and J is TRBJ2-1, with D possibly being TRBD2 (5 bases). Between the trimmed V and J ends, which lost 1 base and 6 bases, there was a span of 13 bases. Germline loops: CDR1 SGHVS, CDR2 FQNEAQ. The CDR3 is 15 residues long. CDR3: CASSLGVSRGNEQFF. Here the CDR3 DNA reads TGTGCCAGCAGCTTAGGGGTTAGCCGGGGCAATGAGCAGTTCTTC.

This clone was picked up a small number of times. The CDR3 here is CASSRDRFNEQFF. The CDR3 nucleotides read TGTGCCAGTAGTAGGGACAGATTCAATGAGCAGTTCTTC. The gene calls are TRBV19 and TRBJ2-1; 7 nucleotides agree with TRBD1. J was trimmed by 6 bases and V by 4 bases; bases with no gene match: 3. CDR1 is LNHDA, CDR2 SQIVND, per germline (reference sequence). CDR3 length: 13 residues.

The CDR3 DNA reads as TGTGCCAGCAGCGACAGTTACTACGAGCAGTACTTC. It encodes CASSDSYYEQYF. This rearrangement joins TRBV14 to TRBJ2-7, with D possibly TRBD1 on 5 matching bases. Germline CDR1 reads SGHDN; CDR2 reads FVKESK. The CDR3 spans 12 residues. Between the trimmed V and J ends, which lost 5 bases and 3 bases, there was a span of 8 bases.

The rearrangement joins TRBV15 to TRBJ2-3; TRBD2 matches 7 bases. The germline gives CDR1 LNHNV, CDR2 YYDKDF (reference sequence). With 5 bases clipped from V and 6 bases from J, the junction kept 8 bases outside the gene matches. This CDR3 contains 14 residues. CDR3 in amino acids: CATSSSGIADTQYF. The DNA for the CDR3 is TGTGCCACCAGCTCCAGCGGGATTGCGGATACGCAGTATTTT.

The V gene is TRBV10-2, the J gene TRBJ2-2; D not certain. The CDR3 is made up of 10 amino acids. Germline CDR1 WSHSY, CDR2 SAAADI. With 10 bases removed from V and 5 bases from J, the gap between germline ends came to 5 bases. The CDR3: CATFTGELFF. For the CDR3, the DNA is TGCGCCACCTTTACCGGGGAGCTGTTTTTT.

CDR3 DNA sequence: TGTGCCAGCAGCTTAGGGGATTGGGGACAGGGGAACACTGAAGCTTTCTTT. It codes for CASSLGDWGQGNTEAFF. The rearrangement links TRBV7-9 to TRBJ1-1; 9 nucleotides line up with TRBD1. Per the germline V gene, CDR1 is SEHNR and CDR2 is FQNEAQ (reference sequence). J was trimmed by 1 base and V by 1 base; bases with no gene match: 7. The CDR3 is made up of 17 amino acids.